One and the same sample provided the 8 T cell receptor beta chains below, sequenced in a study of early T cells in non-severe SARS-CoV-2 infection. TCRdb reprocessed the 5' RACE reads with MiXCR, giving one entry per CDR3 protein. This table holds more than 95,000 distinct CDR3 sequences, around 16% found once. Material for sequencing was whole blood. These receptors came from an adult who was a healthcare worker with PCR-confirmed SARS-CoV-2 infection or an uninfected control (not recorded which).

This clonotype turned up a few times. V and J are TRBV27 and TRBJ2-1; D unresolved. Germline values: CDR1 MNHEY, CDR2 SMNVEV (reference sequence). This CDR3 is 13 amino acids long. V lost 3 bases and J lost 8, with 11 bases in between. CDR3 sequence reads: CASSFLRSDEQFF. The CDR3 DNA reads TGTGCCAGCAGTTTTCTCCGGTCGGATGAGCAGTTCTTC.

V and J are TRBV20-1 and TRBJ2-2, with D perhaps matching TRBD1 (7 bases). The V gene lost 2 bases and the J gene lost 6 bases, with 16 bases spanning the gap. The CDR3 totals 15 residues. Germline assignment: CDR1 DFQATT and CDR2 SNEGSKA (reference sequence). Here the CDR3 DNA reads TGCAGTGCTAGACCCGACAGGGCGGGATCCGGGGAGCTGTTTTTT. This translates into CSARPDRAGSGELFF.

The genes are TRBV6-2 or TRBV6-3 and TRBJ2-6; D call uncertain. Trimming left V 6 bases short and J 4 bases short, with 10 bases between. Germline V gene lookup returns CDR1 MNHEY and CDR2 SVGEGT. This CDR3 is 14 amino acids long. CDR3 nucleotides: TGTGCCAGCAGCCACGTGGCAGGGGCCAACGTCCTGACTTTC. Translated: CASSHVAGANVLTF.

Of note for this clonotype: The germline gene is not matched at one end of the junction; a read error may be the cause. CDR3 DNA sequence: TGTGCCAGCAGCTGGGACAGGGGGGCCATGGACTTC. It yields the protein CASSWDRGAMDF. The chain employs TRBV5-6 and TRBJ2-5, with 11 bases aligning to TRBD1. Germline V gene sequence: CDR1 SGHDT, CDR2 YYEEEE. This CDR3 contains 12 residues. The full variable domain, its missing parts supplied by reference TRBV5-6 and TRBJ2-5, is DAGVTQSPTHLIKTRGQQVTLRCSPKSGHDTVSWYQQALGQGPQFIFQYYEEEERQRGNFPDRFSGHQFPNYSSELNVNALLLGDSALYLCASSWDRGAMDFGPGTRLLVL.

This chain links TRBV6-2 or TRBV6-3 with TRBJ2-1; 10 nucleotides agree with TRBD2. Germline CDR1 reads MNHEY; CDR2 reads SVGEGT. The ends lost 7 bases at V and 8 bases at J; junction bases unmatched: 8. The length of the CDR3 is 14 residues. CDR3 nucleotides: TGTGCCAGCAAGAAGGCTAGCGGGGGCTATGAGCAGTTCTTC. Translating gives CASKKASGGYEQFF.

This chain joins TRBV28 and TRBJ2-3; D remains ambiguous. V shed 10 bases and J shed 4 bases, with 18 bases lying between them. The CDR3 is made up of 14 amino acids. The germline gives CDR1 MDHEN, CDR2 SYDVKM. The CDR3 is CAIHPSSGPDTQYF. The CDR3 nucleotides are TGTGCCATACACCCTTCGTCGGGCCCAGATACGCAGTATTTT.

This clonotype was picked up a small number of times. The chain's CDR3 is CASSQSGSGNYEQFF. CDR3 sequence (DNA): TGTGCCAGCAGCCAATCTGGTAGTGGGAATTATGAGCAGTTCTTC. This chain links TRBV3-1 with TRBJ2-1; D is unclear. Germline V lookup: CDR1 LGHDT, CDR2 YNNKEL (reference sequence). The V end was cut by 2 bases, the J end by 8 bases, with 16 bases between. The CDR3 runs to 15 residues.

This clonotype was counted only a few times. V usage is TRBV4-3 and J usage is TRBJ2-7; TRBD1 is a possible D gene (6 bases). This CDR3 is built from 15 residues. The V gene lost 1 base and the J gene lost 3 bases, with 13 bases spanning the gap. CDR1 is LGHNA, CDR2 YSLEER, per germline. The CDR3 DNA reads TGCGCCAGCAGCCAAGGCCCCAGGGGTAACTACGAGCAGTACTTC. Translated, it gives CASSQGPRGNYEQYF.